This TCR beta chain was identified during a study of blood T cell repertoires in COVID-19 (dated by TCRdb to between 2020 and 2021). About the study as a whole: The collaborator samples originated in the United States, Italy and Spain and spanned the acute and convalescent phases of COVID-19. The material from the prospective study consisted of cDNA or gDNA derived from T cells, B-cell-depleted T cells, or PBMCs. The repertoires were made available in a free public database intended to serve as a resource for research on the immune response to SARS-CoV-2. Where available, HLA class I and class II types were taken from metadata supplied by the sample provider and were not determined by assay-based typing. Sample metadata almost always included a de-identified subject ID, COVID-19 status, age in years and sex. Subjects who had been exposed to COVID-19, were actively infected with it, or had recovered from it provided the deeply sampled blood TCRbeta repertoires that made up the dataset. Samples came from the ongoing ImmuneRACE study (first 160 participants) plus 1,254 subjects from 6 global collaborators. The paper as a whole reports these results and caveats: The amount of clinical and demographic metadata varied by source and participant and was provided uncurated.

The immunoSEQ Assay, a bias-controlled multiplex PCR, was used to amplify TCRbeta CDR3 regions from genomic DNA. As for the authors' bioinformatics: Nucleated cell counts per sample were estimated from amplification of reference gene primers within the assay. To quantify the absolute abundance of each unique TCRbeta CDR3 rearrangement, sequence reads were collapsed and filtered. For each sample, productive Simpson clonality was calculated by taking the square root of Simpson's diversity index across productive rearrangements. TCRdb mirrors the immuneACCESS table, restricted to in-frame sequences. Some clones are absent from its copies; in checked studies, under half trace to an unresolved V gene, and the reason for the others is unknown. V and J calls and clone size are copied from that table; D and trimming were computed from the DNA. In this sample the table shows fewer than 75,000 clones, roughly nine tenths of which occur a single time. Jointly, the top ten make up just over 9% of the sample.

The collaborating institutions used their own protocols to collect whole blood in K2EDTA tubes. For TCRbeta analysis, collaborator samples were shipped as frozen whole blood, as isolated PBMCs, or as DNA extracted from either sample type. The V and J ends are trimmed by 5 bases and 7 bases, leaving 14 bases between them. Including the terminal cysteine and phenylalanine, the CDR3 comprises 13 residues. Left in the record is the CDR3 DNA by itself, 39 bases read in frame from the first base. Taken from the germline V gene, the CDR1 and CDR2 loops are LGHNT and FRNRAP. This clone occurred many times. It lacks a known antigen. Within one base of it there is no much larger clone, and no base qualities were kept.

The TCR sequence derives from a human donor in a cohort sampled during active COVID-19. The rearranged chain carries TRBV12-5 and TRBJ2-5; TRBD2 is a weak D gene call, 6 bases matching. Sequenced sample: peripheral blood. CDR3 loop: CASGSGLFGTQYF. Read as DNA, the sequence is TGTGCTAGTGGTAGCGGACTATTTGGGACCCAGTACTTC.